Listed below are T cell receptor beta chains from one sample, sequenced in a study of T cell repertoires in MIS-A myocarditis. Repertoires were generated with immunoSEQ multiplex PCR, while TCRdb's copy carries only in-frame clones and drops some. The table includes some 10,000 clones, about 89% detected once. What was sequenced was thoracic lymph node tissue obtained at autopsy. These receptors were obtained from a man between 18 and 29 years old with fulminant myocarditis from multisystem inflammatory syndrome in adults (MIS-A) after COVID-19. Each CDR3 is given with its conserved first and last residue. A D gene is named only where the DNA matches it firmly. Only some rows state a clone size, as once, few, many or a class for expanded clones.

j_gene,d_gene,abundance,v_gene,CDR3aa,CDR3nt
TRBJ2-1,.,few,TRBV7-8,CASSPNPGNEQFF,TGTGCCAGCAGCCCTAACCCGGGAAATGAGCAGTTCTTC
TRBJ2-7,.,.,TRBV6-5,CASSYPRGSGEQYF,TGTGCCAGCAGTTATCCACGGGGGTCGGGCGAGCAGTACTTC
TRBJ2-3,TRBD2,.,TRBV14,CASSQGSYGTGGNTDTQYF,TGTGCCAGCAGCCAAGGGTCGTACGGGACGGGGGGGAACACAGATACGCAGTATTTT
TRBJ2-3,TRBD2,once,TRBV28,CASSYLGGGTDTQYF,TGTGCCAGCAGTTACCTTGGCGGGGGGACAGATACGCAGTATTTT
TRBJ2-3,.,few,TRBV28,CASSFGAGPVKDTQYF,TGTGCCAGCAGTTTTGGGGCGGGGCCCGTCAAGGATACGCAGTATTTT
TRBJ1-5,.,.,TRBV4-2,CASSQVKVSNQPQHF,TGTGCCAGCAGCCAAGTTAAAGTAAGCAATCAGCCCCAGCATTTT
TRBJ2-3,.,.,TRBV9,CASSVGGYADTQYF,TGTGCCAGCAGCGTAGGGGGGTATGCAGATACGCAGTATTTT
TRBJ2-1,TRBD2,.,TRBV10-2,CATWGLAGEQFF,TGCGCCACCTGGGGACTAGCGGGAGAGCAGTTCTTC
TRBJ2-1,TRBD2,few,TRBV5-1,CASSPSLGTNPIAEQFF,TGCGCCAGCAGTCCGTCCCTCGGGACTAACCCGATCGCTGAGCAGTTCTTC
TRBJ1-2,.,.,TRBV9,CASSERAGSSNGYTF,TGTGCCAGCAGCGAGCGGGCCGGATCCTCGAATGGCTACACCTTC
TRBJ2-1,.,.,TRBV29-1,CSVERGVDRNEQFF,TGCAGCGTTGAAAGGGGGGTTGACAGAAATGAGCAGTTCTTC
TRBJ2-7,.,.,TRBV20-1,CSAQTPYEQYF,TGCAGTGCCCAGACACCCTACGAGCAGTACTTC
TRBJ1-2,.,.,TRBV27,CASSSNRETGGYTF,TGTGCCAGCAGTTCCAACAGGGAAACGGGTGGCTACACCTTC
TRBJ2-5,TRBD2,.,TRBV4-3,CASSQDLAGGPGETQYF,TGCGCCAGCAGCCAAGATTTAGCGGGGGGGCCGGGAGAGACCCAGTACTTC
TRBJ1-1,TRBD1,.,TRBV11-1,CASSLGDRPTEAFF,TGTGCCAGCAGCTTAGGGGACAGGCCCACTGAAGCTTTCTTT
TRBJ2-7,.,.,TRBV29-1,CSVGNSVYEQYF,TGCAGCGTTGGTAACAGCGTATACGAGCAGTACTTC
TRBJ1-1,.,.,TRBV7-9,CASSGWTENTEAFF,TGTGCCAGCAGCGGATGGACGGAGAACACTGAAGCTTTCTTT
TRBJ1-1,TRBD1,.,TRBV4-2,CASSRDRTNTEAFF,TGTGCCAGCAGCCGGGACAGAACGAACACTGAAGCTTTCTTT
TRBJ1-1,TRBD1,.,TRBV25-1,CASSDPTGGDTEAFF,TGTGCCAGCAGTGACCCGACAGGGGGAGACACTGAAGCTTTCTTT
TRBJ1-5,.,.,TRBV2,CASSDEVNQPQHF,TGTGCCAGCTCAGACGAGGTTAATCAGCCCCAGCATTTT
TRBJ1-4,.,.,TRBV11-2,CASSFDPTANEKLFF,TGTGCCAGCAGCTTTGACCCGACAGCTAATGAAAAACTGTTTTTT
TRBJ2-7,.,.,TRBV5-1,CASSLGGQGGYEQYF,TGCGCCAGCAGCTTGGGGGGACAAGGAGGCTACGAGCAGTACTTC
TRBJ2-3,TRBD1,.,TRBV28,CASSFGTADTQYF,TGTGCCAGCAGTTTCGGGACAGCCGATACGCAGTATTTT
TRBJ1-1,.,.,TRBV6-2/TRBV6-3,CASSPGFEAFF,TGTGCCAGCAGCCCCGGGTTTGAAGCTTTCTTT
TRBJ1-2,.,.,TRBV4-2,CASSQDLNQGGDGYTF,TGTGCCAGCAGCCAAGATCTAAATCAAGGGGGGGATGGCTACACCTTC
TRBJ2-5,.,.,TRBV11-2,CASSTRYAQETQYF,TGTGCCAGCAGCACCCGGTACGCGCAAGAGACCCAGTACTTC
TRBJ2-7,.,few,TRBV4-3,CASSQYQGYEQYF,TGCGCCAGCAGCCAATACCAGGGCTACGAGCAGTACTTC
TRBJ1-2,TRBD1,.,TRBV3-1/TRBV3-2,CASSPTPGTGGGYTF,TGTGCCAGCAGCCCAACCCCCGGGACAGGGGGTGGCTACACCTTC
TRBJ1-6,.,.,TRBV7-2,CASSLASLVGNSPLHF,TGTGCCAGCAGCTTAGCTTCTCTAGTGGGCAATTCACCCCTCCACTTT
TRBJ2-7,.,.,TRBV6-1,CASSEAVGTYEQYF,TGTGCCAGCAGTGAAGCGGTGGGGACCTACGAGCAGTACTTC
TRBJ1-5,.,.,TRBV2,CASSESSLNQPQHF,TGTGCCAGCAGTGAATCCAGCCTTAATCAGCCCCAGCATTTT
TRBJ1-4,.,.,TRBV9,CASSSSRGGILANEKLFF,TGTGCCAGCAGCTCAAGCCGGGGGGGAATCCTAGCTAATGAAAAACTGTTTTTT
TRBJ2-1,.,once,TRBV6-2/TRBV6-3,CASSYSERNEQFF,TGTGCCAGCAGTTACTCGGAAAGGAATGAGCAGTTCTTC
TRBJ1-4,.,.,TRBV27,CARIGSTGKREKLFF,TGTGCCAGAATCGGGTCCACGGGGAAAAGAGAAAAACTGTTTTTT
TRBJ2-5,.,.,TRBV27,CASSLFRGKETQYF,TGTGCCAGCAGTTTATTCCGCGGGAAAGAGACCCAGTACTTC
TRBJ2-6,.,.,TRBV5-5,CASSLTGTGANVLTF,TGTGCCAGCAGCTTGACAGGGACTGGGGCCAACGTCCTGACTTTC
TRBJ2-5,.,few,TRBV10-2,CASSEFEGPPGTQYF,TGCGCCAGCAGTGAGTTTGAAGGGCCCCCTGGGACCCAGTACTTC
TRBJ2-3,TRBD2,.,TRBV5-6,CASSLLGGLGTTDTQYF,TGTGCCAGCAGCTTGCTGGGAGGGCTGGGAACCACAGATACGCAGTATTTT
TRBJ1-2,.,.,TRBV19,CASSLDGAGRVNYGYTF,TGTGCCAGTAGTTTGGATGGGGCAGGAAGAGTTAACTATGGCTACACCTTC
TRBJ1-1,TRBD1,.,TRBV6-6,CASLLETGVGEAFF,TGTGCCAGCCTACTCGAGACAGGGGTCGGTGAAGCTTTCTTT
TRBJ1-2,TRBD1,.,TRBV7-6,CASSLIGRGDGYTF,TGTGCCAGCAGCTTGATTGGCAGGGGGGATGGCTACACCTTC
TRBJ2-5,.,once,TRBV4-3,CASSQETGQETQYF,TGCGCCAGCAGCCAAGAAACGGGGCAAGAGACCCAGTACTTC
TRBJ1-5,.,.,TRBV4-3,CASSQVVGTNQPQHF,TGCGCCAGCAGCCAAGTGGTGGGGACGAATCAGCCCCAGCATTTT
TRBJ1-4,.,.,TRBV5-1,CASSLTGDEKLFF,TGCGCCAGCAGCTTGACCGGGGATGAAAAACTGTTTTTT
TRBJ2-2,.,.,TRBV18,CASSPKDRANTGELFF,TGTGCCAGCTCACCGAAGGACAGAGCGAACACCGGGGAGCTGTTTTTT
TRBJ1-1,TRBD1,.,TRBV5-1,CASSRRLGQAVNTEAFF,TGCGCCAGCAGCAGGCGTCTCGGACAGGCCGTGAACACTGAAGCTTTCTTT
TRBJ1-4,.,once,TRBV4-1,CASSQARVYSNEKLFF,TGCGCCAGCAGCCAAGCCAGGGTCTACTCTAATGAAAAACTGTTTTTT
TRBJ2-1,.,.,TRBV7-9,CASSLVEPAALDEQFF,TGTGCCAGCAGCTTAGTGGAGCCAGCAGCGCTCGATGAGCAGTTCTTC
TRBJ2-1,TRBD1,.,TRBV6-6,CASSAGTGDGGNEQFF,TGTGCCAGCAGCGCCGGGACAGGGGACGGTGGGAATGAGCAGTTCTTC
TRBJ2-5,TRBD2,.,TRBV10-2,CASSVTSGGQETQYF,TGCGCCAGCAGTGTGACTAGCGGGGGACAAGAGACCCAGTACTTC
TRBJ2-5,.,.,TRBV10-3,CATTGVQETQYF,TGTGCCACCACCGGGGTCCAAGAGACCCAGTACTTC
TRBJ2-7,TRBD1,.,TRBV4-2,CASSQGRTGFYEQYF,TGTGCCAGCAGCCAAGGTCGGACAGGGTTCTACGAGCAGTACTTC
TRBJ1-2,.,once,TRBV5-5,CASSFLLDGYTF,TGTGCCAGCAGCTTTTTATTGGATGGCTACACCTTC
TRBJ1-3,.,.,TRBV6-5,CASQLLTGNTIYF,TGTGCCAGCCAATTGTTAACGGGAAACACCATATATTTT
TRBJ2-4,.,.,TRBV3-1/TRBV3-2,CASSQVGRGLGKNIQYF,TGTGCCAGCAGCCAAGTCGGGAGAGGTTTGGGGAAAAACATTCAGTACTTC
TRBJ2-5,TRBD1,.,TRBV28,CASSSTGERETQYF,TGTGCCAGCAGTTCGACAGGGGAACGAGAGACCCAGTACTTC
TRBJ2-7,.,.,TRBV28,CASSLIGGRDYEQYF,TGTGCCAGCAGTTTGATCGGGGGGCGGGACTACGAGCAGTACTTC
TRBJ1-2,.,.,TRBV4-3,CASSQGTSGSNYGYTF,TGCGCCAGCAGCCAAGGGACCTCGGGCAGTAACTATGGCTACACCTTC